These T cell receptor beta chains were read from a single sample in a study of blood T cell repertoires in COVID-19. The data were produced by immunoSEQ multiplex PCR, yet TCRdb's version contains in-frame clones alone and is incomplete. The sample gives roughly 290,000 clones, around 90% of which show up once; roughly 1.5% is in the top ten. Sequences were obtained from PBMCs or T cells enriched from blood (not recorded which). The receptors originated from a woman aged 18-29 years with acute COVID-19. CDR3s include the opening cysteine and the closing phenylalanine or tryptophan. The order of the fields is CDR3 protein, V gene, J gene, clone size. Clone size is stated in some rows and not others, as once, few, many or a class when expanded.

CASSPTGGIEAFF	TRBV5-6	TRBJ1-1	once
CASSQKAGTGPEKLFF	TRBV4-3	TRBJ1-4	NA
CAISENWAWGPSSGANVLTF	TRBV10-3	TRBJ2-6	NA
CASSYSSGSTGLEQYF	TRBV6-5	TRBJ2-7	NA
CASSHPDGETGLAQHF	TRBV4-1	TRBJ1-5	NA
CASSPVPMSGGMHEQFF	TRBV5-1	TRBJ2-1	NA
CASSRDRVTSYEQYF	TRBV7-2	TRBJ2-7	NA
CASSDGTSGNQQFF	TRBV4-1	TRBJ2-1	NA
CAWRTGAVPYEQYF	TRBV30	TRBJ2-7	NA
CSVRRSIQETQYF	TRBV29-1	TRBJ2-5	NA
CASSQAPGGLRAGTQYF	TRBV4-1	TRBJ2-3	NA
CATLGWAESRYEQYF	TRBV19	TRBJ2-7	few
CASGLAPDQPQHF	TRBV12-5	TRBJ1-5	NA